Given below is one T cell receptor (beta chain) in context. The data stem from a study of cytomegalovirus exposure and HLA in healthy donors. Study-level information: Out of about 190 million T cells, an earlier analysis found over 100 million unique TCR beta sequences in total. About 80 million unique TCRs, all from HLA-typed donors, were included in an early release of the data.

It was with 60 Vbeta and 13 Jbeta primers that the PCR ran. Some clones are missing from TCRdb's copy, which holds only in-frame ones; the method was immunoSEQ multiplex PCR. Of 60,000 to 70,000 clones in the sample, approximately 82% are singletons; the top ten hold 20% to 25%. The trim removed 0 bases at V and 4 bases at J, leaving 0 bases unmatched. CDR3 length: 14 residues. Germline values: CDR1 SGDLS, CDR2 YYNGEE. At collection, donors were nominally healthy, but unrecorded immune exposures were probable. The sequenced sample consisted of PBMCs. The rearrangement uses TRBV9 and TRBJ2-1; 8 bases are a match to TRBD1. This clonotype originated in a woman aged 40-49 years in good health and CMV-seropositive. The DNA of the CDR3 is TGTGCCAGCAGCGTAGGGACAGGGTACAATGAGCAGTTCTTC. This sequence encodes CASSVGTGYNEQFF.